Listed here are 9 T cell receptor beta chains from one sample, sequenced in a study of blood T cell repertoires in COVID-19. Clones were sequenced by immunoSEQ multiplex PCR, and TCRdb holds only the in-frame ones, with some missing. The data contain about 230,000 clones, roughly nine tenths of them singletons. Sample: PBMCs or T cells enriched from blood (not recorded which). The receptors come from a woman aged 45-65 years in a cohort exposed to, infected with or recovered from COVID-19 (not recorded which).

The CDR3 nucleotides are TGTGCCAGCAGTAGGACAGGGGCTAATCAGCCCCAGCATTTT. It encodes CASSRTGANQPQHF. The V and J genes are TRBV6-2 or TRBV6-3 and TRBJ1-5; 9 bases map to TRBD1. J lost 4 bases, V lost 5 bases, and 3 bases had no gene match. The CDR3 loop spans 14 amino acids. From germline, CDR1 is MNHEY and CDR2 SVGEGT.

V gene TRBV7-9 combines with J gene TRBJ1-3; D perhaps matches TRBD1 (5 bases). Looked up from germline, CDR1 is SEHNR and CDR2 is FQNEAQ (reference sequence). V was clipped by 5 bases and J by 8 bases, with 19 bases between them. The CDR3 loop spans 15 amino acids. In nucleotides, the CDR3 is TGTGCCAGCAGCCCCCCACAGGAGTTTTCGGACACCATATATTTT. Amino acid sequence: CASSPPQEFSDTIYF.

The CDR3 here is CASSPSGTEIYEQYF. Written as DNA, the CDR3 is TGTGCCAGCAGTCCCTCCGGGACAGAGATCTACGAGCAGTACTTC. The chain recombines TRBV6-5 with TRBJ2-7, with 7 bases that match TRBD1. Trimming removed 5 bases from V and 3 bases from J; junction bases left unmatched: 10. This CDR3 comprises 15 residues. Germline V gene data show CDR1 as MNHEY and CDR2 as SVGAGI.

The gene calls are TRBV19 and TRBJ1-6, with 7 bases aligning to TRBD1. In germline, CDR1 is LNHDA, CDR2 SQIVND (reference sequence). The CDR3 consists of 16 residues. The V gene end was trimmed by 4 bases and the J gene end by 4 bases; junction bases not matched to a gene: 7. The CDR3 protein is CASSKNPGQYNSPLHF. The CDR3 region has the DNA TGTGCCAGTAGTAAAAACCCGGGACAGTATAATTCACCCCTCCACTTT.

The rearrangement links TRBV4-1 to TRBJ1-1; no clear D. The CDR3 is 11 residues long. Per the germline V gene, CDR1 is MGHRA and CDR2 is YSYEKL. Trimming left V 2 bases short and J 8 bases short, with 6 bases between. In nucleotides, the CDR3 is TGCGCCAGCAGCCAATCGCGGGAAGCTTTCTTT. It translates to CASSQSREAFF.

The chain joins TRBV9 to TRBJ2-3; 11 nucleotides line up with TRBD2. Germline CDR1 reads SGDLS; CDR2 reads YYNGEE. CDR3 length equals 16 residues. The junction had 5 bases not matched to a gene; V was cut back by 3 bases and J by 2 bases. The CDR3 DNA sequence: TGTGCCAGCAGCGCGACGACTAGCGGGGACACAGATACGCAGTATTTT. This codes for CASSATTSGDTDTQYF.

This chain uses TRBV18 with TRBJ2-7; 8 bases fit TRBD1. With V trimmed by 6 bases and J by 5 bases, 3 bases remained unmatched. The CDR3 extends over 12 amino acids. The germline gives CDR1 KGHSH, CDR2 LQKENI. The CDR3 bases are TGTGCCAGCTCTCAGACAGGGGACGAGCAGTACTTC. The encoded protein is CASSQTGDEQYF.

V is TRBV4-3 and J is TRBJ1-6, with 9 bases that match TRBD1. Germline assignment: CDR1 LGHNA and CDR2 YSLEER. The CDR3 runs to 15 residues. V was pared by 2 bases and J by 11 bases, with 7 bases of the junction left unmatched. CDR3 protein: CASSQSRTGVAPLHF. The CDR3 bases are TGCGCCAGCAGCCAATCCCGGACAGGGGTCGCACCCCTCCACTTT.

In its sample, this clone was seen once. The chain carries TRBV7-9 and TRBJ1-6, with TRBD1 matching 10 bases. Germline assignment: CDR1 SEHNR and CDR2 FQNEAQ (reference sequence). J lost 10 bases, V lost 1 base, and 4 bases had no gene match. The CDR3 length is 15 residues. The CDR3 DNA sequence: TGTGCCAGCAGCTTAGGGGACAGGGGACGCTCACCCCTCCACTTT. Amino acid sequence: CASSLGDRGRSPLHF.